The 27 T cell receptor beta chains below were found in one sample sequenced in a study of cytomegalovirus exposure and HLA in healthy donors. Profiled with immunoSEQ multiplex PCR; TCRdb holds only in-frame clones, not every one. The sample contains hundreds of thousands of clones, roughly 84% of which appear only once. Sequences were obtained from PBMCs. Source of these receptors: a woman aged 18 to 35 in good health and CMV-seropositive.

The chain employs TRBV11-2 and TRBJ1-4; the D gene is possibly TRBD1 (5 bases). CDR3 length equals 15 residues. CDR1 is SGHAT and CDR2 is FQNNGV in the germline V gene. V dropped 4 bases and J dropped 8 bases, with 17 bases sitting between them. The CDR3 protein is CASSSQGFKGEKLFF. The CDR3 DNA is TGTGCCAGCAGCTCGCAGGGCTTTAAAGGGGAAAAACTGTTTTTT. Variable domain in full (rest from reference TRBV11-2 and TRBJ1-4): EAGVAQSPRYKIIEKRQSVAFWCNPISGHATLYWYQQILGQGPKLLIQFQNNGVVDDSQLPKDRFSAERLKGVDSTLKIQPAKLEDSAVYLCASSSQGFKGEKLFFGSGTQLSVL.

This rearrangement joins TRBV19 to TRBJ1-5; 9 bases agree with TRBD1. The CDR3 consists of 16 residues. The trim removed 4 bases at V and 1 base at J, leaving 5 bases unmatched. Germline-derived CDR1 and CDR2 are LNHDA and SQIVND (reference sequence). This CDR3 reads CASSSRDRVSNQPQHF. The CDR3 DNA follows: TGTGCCAGTAGTAGCCGGGACAGGGTAAGCAATCAGCCCCAGCATTTT.

The CDR3 reads CASRKQGAAKNIQYF. As DNA, the CDR3 is TGTGCCAGCAGGAAACAGGGGGCGGCCAAAAACATTCAGTACTTC. This chain joins TRBV28 and TRBJ2-4; 9 bases map to TRBD1. Per the germline V gene, CDR1 is MDHEN and CDR2 is SYDVKM. The CDR3 contains 15 residues. V dropped 6 bases and J dropped 1; count of bases not matched to a gene: 4.

The chain is built from TRBV2 and TRBJ2-7; 8 positions match TRBD2. Per germline, CDR1 SNHLY and CDR2 FYNNEI. V shed 7 bases and J 7 bases; nucleotides not matched to a gene: 9. This CDR3 is built from 13 residues. The CDR3 nucleotides are TGTGCCAGCACGGGGGGGGTGGCGGGTGAGCAGTACTTC. Protein: CASTGGVAGEQYF.

V is TRBV19 and J is TRBJ2-7; TRBD2 matches 9 bases. CDR3 length equals 15 residues. CDR1 LNHDA and CDR2 SQIVND come from the germline V gene (reference sequence). The V and J ends lost 5 bases and 0 bases, in that order; junction bases with no gene match: 5. The CDR3 sequence: CASSGGLASSYEQYF. The CDR3 DNA reads as TGTGCCAGTAGTGGGGGACTAGCCAGCTCCTACGAGCAGTACTTC.

The chain is built from TRBV10-1 and TRBJ2-7, with D possibly TRBD1 on 5 matching bases. Trimming took off 6 bases at V and 5 bases at J, with 14 bases between the two ends. Germline assignment: CDR1 WNHNN and CDR2 SYGVQD (reference sequence). The CDR3 consists of 13 residues. This CDR3 is CASSNRVGHEQYF. The CDR3 DNA reads TGCGCCAGCAGCAACCGGGTGGGGCACGAGCAGTACTTC.

This clone was seen a single time. This sequence joins TRBV2 and TRBJ2-7, with 7 nucleotides matching TRBD2. The CDR3 consists of 18 residues. Germline loops: CDR1 SNHLY, CDR2 FYNNEI. The ends lost 5 bases at V and 7 bases at J; junction bases unmatched: 23. CDR3 region: CASSTPGRRTRKSSEQYF. The CDR3, as DNA: TGTGCCAGCAGTACTCCCGGGAGGAGAACAAGAAAGAGCTCGGAGCAGTACTTC.

V usage is TRBV27 and J usage is TRBJ1-1, with 9 bases lining up with TRBD1. There are 13 residues in the CDR3. V dropped 5 bases and J dropped 4; count of bases not matched to a gene: 2. The germline V gene encodes CDR1 MNHEY and CDR2 SMNVEV (reference sequence). The DNA of the CDR3 is TGTGCCAGCAGTCGGACAGGGGTCACTGAAGCTTTCTTT. Encoded protein: CASSRTGVTEAFF.

The chain combines TRBV28 with TRBJ2-2, with D perhaps matching TRBD2 (6 bases). Germline-derived CDR1 and CDR2 are MDHEN and SYDVKM. CDR3 length equals 16 residues. With 6 bases removed from V and 6 bases from J, the gap between germline ends came to 20 bases. The CDR3 spells CASSLRRRAEAGELFF. The CDR3 DNA sequence: TGTGCCAGCAGCCTCAGGAGGAGGGCGGAGGCCGGGGAGCTGTTTTTT.

The chain has TRBV30 and TRBJ1-4; D not resolved. Looked up from germline, CDR1 is GTSNPN and CDR2 is SVGIG (reference sequence). The CDR3 is 15 amino acids. With 1 base removed from V and 4 bases from J, the gap between germline ends came to 13 bases. The CDR3 DNA follows: TGTGCCTGGAGTGAAATTGGAGGGAATAATGAAAAACTGTTTTTT. Its protein is CAWSEIGGNNEKLFF.

The rearrangement uses TRBV5-1 and TRBJ2-1; 8 positions agree with TRBD2. Unmatched junction bases numbered 4, after V lost 4 bases and J lost 4 bases. This CDR3 comprises 14 residues. Germline V CDR1 and CDR2: SGHRS, YFSETQ. CDR3 region: CASSAAGDYNEQFF. The DNA of the CDR3 is TGCGCCAGCAGCGCAGCGGGAGATTACAATGAGCAGTTCTTC. The complete variable domain, with remaining parts taken from reference TRBV5-1 and TRBJ2-1, reads KAGVTQTPRYLIKTRGQQVTLSCSPISGHRSVSWYQQTPGQGLQFLFEYFSETQRNKGNFPGRFSGRQFSNSRSEMNVSTLELGDSALYLCASSAAGDYNEQFFGPGTRLTVL.

V is TRBV4-2 and J is TRBJ2-1, with 13 bases fitting TRBD2. Trimming at V came to 4 bases and at J to 5 bases, leaving 14 bases not matched to a gene. The V gene's germline CDR1 is LGHNA and CDR2 YNFKEQ. The CDR3 sequence is 19 residues long. CDR3 protein: CASSPNPGLAGMGNNEQFF. The CDR3 DNA is TGTGCCAGCAGCCCGAACCCGGGACTAGCGGGAATGGGAAACAATGAGCAGTTCTTC.

V gene TRBV5-4 combines with J gene TRBJ2-6, with D hard to call. In germline, CDR1 is SGHNT, CDR2 YYREEE (reference sequence). V lost 3 bases and J lost 1, with 11 bases in between. The CDR3 runs to 16 residues. Here the CDR3 reads CASSSPPLSGANVLTF. Written as DNA, the CDR3 is TGTGCCAGCAGCTCTCCCCCCTTGTCTGGGGCCAACGTCCTGACTTTC.

This chain uses TRBV5-6 with TRBJ2-7; D may be TRBD2 (7 bases). The germline V gene has CDR1 SGHDT and CDR2 YYEEEE. V lost 0 bases and J 6 bases, leaving 16 bases between the germline ends. This CDR3 has 15 residues. CDR3 protein: CASSLEGEGVREQYF. CDR3 in DNA: TGTGCCAGCAGCTTGGAAGGGGAGGGGGTGCGCGAGCAGTACTTC.

The rearrangement links TRBV7-9 to TRBJ2-7, with a tentative D call TRBD2 (6 bases). V was shortened by 5 bases and J by 1 base, with 21 bases between the two germline ends. This CDR3 has 17 amino acids. The germline V gene has CDR1 SEHNR and CDR2 FQNEAQ (reference sequence). The CDR3 loop is CASSPKWVGRGSYEQYF. The DNA of the CDR3 is TGTGCCAGCAGCCCCAAGTGGGTCGGGAGAGGTTCCTACGAGCAGTACTTC.

This rearrangement joins TRBV28 to TRBJ2-2; D remains unclear. This CDR3 spans 12 amino acids. In germline, CDR1 is MDHEN, CDR2 SYDVKM. V was pared by 8 bases and J by 6 bases, with 10 bases between. The CDR3 DNA sequence: TGTGCCAGCCTGGAGAGGCCCGGGGAGCTGTTTTTT. As protein: CASLERPGELFF.

The gene calls are TRBV28 and TRBJ1-2, with 7 bases identical to TRBD1. The ends lost 3 bases at V and 5 bases at J; junction bases unmatched: 9. The CDR3 contains 15 residues. CDR1 is MDHEN, CDR2 SYDVKM, per germline. The CDR3 sequence: CASSFARQGLYGYTF. Written as DNA, the CDR3 is TGTGCCAGCAGTTTCGCCCGACAGGGACTGTATGGCTACACCTTC.

The chain carries TRBV5-1 and TRBJ1-5; D not resolved. CDR3 length equals 14 residues. Germline V gives CDR1 SGHRS, CDR2 YFSETQ. V was pared by 0 bases and J by 3 bases, with 7 bases between. The DNA for the CDR3 is TGCGCCAGCAGCTTGGGGCAATTCAATCAGCCCCAGCATTTT. This codes for CASSLGQFNQPQHF. Full variable domain (missing parts from reference TRBV5-1 and TRBJ1-5): KAGVTQTPRYLIKTRGQQVTLSCSPISGHRSVSWYQQTPGQGLQFLFEYFSETQRNKGNFPGRFSGRQFSNSRSEMNVSTLELGDSALYLCASSLGQFNQPQHFGDGTRLSIL.

V is TRBV5-1 and J is TRBJ1-4; TRBD1 might be the D (6 bases). Germline V gene lookup returns CDR1 SGHRS and CDR2 YFSETQ. The length of the CDR3 is 14 residues. V lost 4 bases and J lost 0, with 7 bases in between. The CDR3 protein is CASSPGATNEKLFF. The CDR3 bases are TGCGCCAGCAGCCCAGGGGCAACTAATGAAAAACTGTTTTTT.

This chain connects TRBV6-6 to TRBJ1-3; D is unclear. V was clipped by 2 bases and J by 7 bases, with 12 bases between them. Germline CDR1 and CDR2: MNHNY and SVGAGI (reference sequence). CDR3 length: 14 amino acids. In nucleotides, the CDR3 is TGTGCCAGCAGTTACCAAGATCTCCGGAACACCATATATTTT. Its protein is CASSYQDLRNTIYF.

A remark on this clone: One junction end disagrees with the germline gene, perhaps due to a read error. The chain links TRBV7-7 to TRBJ2-5, with 15 bases matching TRBD2. The CDR3 sequence is 15 residues long. The germline gives CDR1 SSHAT, CDR2 FNYEAQ (reference sequence). CDR3 DNA sequence: TGTGCTAGCAGCTCGGGACTAGCGGGAGGAGAGACCCAGTACTTC. The encoded protein is CASSSGLAGGETQYF.

V is TRBV9 and J is TRBJ1-1, with a possible D match to TRBD1 (5 bases). Trimming stripped 3 bases from V and 9 bases from J, with 18 bases between. The CDR3 runs to 14 residues. Per the germline V gene, CDR1 is SGDLS and CDR2 is YYNGEE. CDR3 residues: CASSAIGHSSQAFF. CDR3 bases: TGTGCCAGCAGCGCAATTGGACATTCGTCCCAAGCTTTCTTT.

This clone was recorded once. The chain recombines TRBV10-3 with TRBJ2-5; 11 bases match TRBD2. The V segment lost 6 bases and the J segment 3 bases; nucleotides outside the gene matches: 6. The V gene's germline CDR1 is ENHRY and CDR2 SYGVKD. The CDR3 sequence is 15 residues long. In DNA, the CDR3 is TGTGCCATCAGAACGGGACTAGCGGAAGAAGAGACCCAGTACTTC. It codes for CAIRTGLAEEETQYF.

V is TRBV2 and J is TRBJ2-7; D uncertain. Germline V gene data show CDR1 as SNHLY and CDR2 as FYNNEI. The CDR3 sequence is 13 residues long. Trimming left V 7 bases short and J 2 bases short, with 12 bases between. The CDR3 is CASTTDATYEQYF. In nucleotides, the CDR3 is TGTGCCAGCACCACTGATGCCACCTACGAGCAGTACTTC.

This rearrangement joins TRBV18 to TRBJ1-1; unclear D gene. In germline, CDR1 is KGHSH, CDR2 LQKENI. V lost 4 bases and J lost 8, with 8 bases in between. The CDR3 loop spans 11 amino acids. CDR3 in DNA: TGTGCCAGCTCACTCGGTACCGAAGCTTTCTTT. Residues: CASSLGTEAFF. Full variable domain (remainder filled in from reference TRBV18 and TRBJ1-1): NAGVMQNPRHLVRRRGQEARLRCSPMKGHSHVYWYRQLPEEGLKFMVYLQKENIIDESGMPKERFSAEFPKEGPSILRIQQVVRGDSAAYFCASSLGTEAFFGQGTRLTVV.

This chain links TRBV19 with TRBJ1-1; D not resolved. The V and J ends lost 11 bases and 4 bases respectively, with 11 bases between them. CDR3 size: 11 residues. The V gene's germline CDR1 is LNHDA and CDR2 SQIVND (reference sequence). This CDR3 is CASRGPTEAFF. CDR3 DNA sequence: TGTGCCTCCCGGGGTCCCACTGAAGCTTTCTTT.

This chain connects TRBV27 to TRBJ2-1, with 11 bases fitting TRBD2. Germline V lookup: CDR1 MNHEY, CDR2 SMNVEV (reference sequence). This CDR3 has 17 amino acids. V shed 6 bases and J 8 bases; nucleotides not matched to a gene: 15. The CDR3 nucleotides are TGTGCCAGCAGATTAGGCCTTAGCGGGAGGGGAGTCGATGAGCAGTTCTTC. This translates into CASRLGLSGRGVDEQFF.